A single sample gave rise to the 4 T cell receptor beta chains below, sequenced in a study of response to subunit inactivated influenza vaccine. MiXCR was run by TCRdb on the RT-PCR reads, yielding one entry per CDR3 protein. The profile covers hundreds of thousands of distinct CDR3 sequences, with 6.5% to 8% appearing a single time and 10% to 15% taken by the ten largest. The input for sequencing was PBMCs from blood, taken approximately 25 months after vaccination. These receptor sequences come from a man between 45 and 75 years old who received an inactivated influenza vaccine.

This clonotype was observed many times. This chain joins TRBV11-2 and TRBJ2-1; 12 positions match TRBD2. The CDR3 is made up of 20 amino acids. Losses at the gene ends were 0 bases for V and 7 bases for J; bases not matched to a gene: 16. Germline lookup yields CDR1 SGHAT and CDR2 FQNNGV. The DNA for the CDR3 is TGTGCCAGCAGCTTAGAGCCCCTAGCGGGAGGGCCTTCGTTTTGGAATGAGCAGTTCTTC. Amino acid sequence: CASSLEPLAGGPSFWNEQFF.

This clonotype has a handful of counts. This chain joins TRBV5-1 and TRBJ2-5; D is unclear. Germline loops: CDR1 SGHRS, CDR2 YFSETQ. The length of the CDR3 is 14 residues. The V gene lost 4 bases and the J gene lost 1 base, with 11 bases spanning the gap. CDR3 protein: CASSPRTSQETQYF. CDR3 bases: TGCGCCAGCAGCCCCCGGACGTCCCAAGAGACCCAGTACTTC.

The chain uses TRBV11-2 and TRBJ1-2; no firm D call. Trimming took off 5 bases at V and 7 bases at J, with 14 bases between the two ends. CDR3 size: 13 residues. Germline loops: CDR1 SGHAT, CDR2 FQNNGV. The CDR3 DNA reads TGTGCCAGCAGCCACCCTGGCAGGACTGGCTACACCTTC. It codes for CASSHPGRTGYTF.

V is TRBV20-1 and J is TRBJ2-1; no reliable D call. V lost 2 bases and J 5 bases, leaving 13 bases between the germline ends. Germline CDR1 is DFQATT and CDR2 is SNEGSKA (reference sequence). The CDR3 consists of 14 residues. The CDR3 sequence: CSARTGYRHNEQFF. The CDR3 coding sequence is TGCAGTGCTAGAACCGGGTATCGTCACAATGAGCAGTTCTTC.